The subject of this entry is one TCR beta chain. Its antigen target is currently unknown. Base qualities are not provided; no much larger clone lies one nucleotide away. The immunoSEQ hsTCRB assay version 4 in survey mode was used to sequence TCRbeta repertoires from genomic DNA. Genomic DNA was diluted to around 10 ng/uL, and up to roughly 1 ug per sample was used for TCRbeta sequencing. Under the source paper's analysis protocol: TCRbeta data were analyzed in ImmunoSeq Analyzer 3.0, with diversity computed on productive nucleotide rearrangements. Lower-bound TCR diversity was estimated with the improved Chao index, and clonality with the Gini coefficient using the Immunarch R package. When different nucleotide rearrangements encoded the same CDR3beta amino acid sequence, each rearrangement was treated as a distinct clonotype. Differential abundance analysis identified TCRbeta sequences significantly enriched in antigen-responding cells relative to anti-CD3/anti-CD28-activated cells. TCRs were clustered by predicted peptide-MHC specificity with GLIPH2, both within individual participants and across merged participant data sets. TCRdb retrieved this table from immuneACCESS and kept in-frame rearrangements only. Not all clones are present; in checked studies, unresolved V genes account for under half, and no reason is known for the remainder. Clone size and V and J calls were adopted from that table, with D and trimming inferred from the DNA. This sample has approximately 15,000 clones in its table, and about three quarters of those were observed once. The ten largest clones take up 15% to 20% of the sample.

The treatment or condition label on this specimen signifies: suppressive antiretroviral therapy. Lysates of CMV-infected fibroblasts at about 10 ug/mL were used to stimulate the cells. CD4+ T cells that responded were sorted based on upregulation of both CD40 ligand and CD69. Participants were HIV-1-infected adults who started suppressive ART during chronic infection. Plasma HIV-1 RNA had been undetectable (below 50 copies/mL) in participants for at least 4 years. To be included, a participant needed positive CMV serology and a CD4+ T cell count above 400 cells/uL. Before stimulation, PBMCs were isolated using density centrifugation and depleted of CD8+ T cells. For approximately 19 hours, the CD8-depleted PBMCs were stimulated with anti-CD28/CD49d costimulation, a CD40-blocking antibody, and enfuvirtide to prevent new infections. Sorting was done on either a Beckman Coulter MoFlo Legacy or an XDP sorter, and propidium iodide was used to exclude dead cells. Genomic DNA was extracted using the QIAamp DNA Mini Kit for samples with more than one million cells and using the Quick-DNA Microprep Kit for all other samples.

The data belong to a study of persistence of HIV-infected CD4 T cells (dated by TCRdb to the early 2020s). Study-wide context: The median time the participants had spent on suppressive ART was approximately eight years. Peripheral blood samples of up to roughly 180 mL were obtained at multiple time points, with the exception of two participants, for whom leukapheresis was performed at a single time point. CMV- and HIV-1 Gag-responding CD4+ T cells were isolated from ART-treated individuals so that antigen-driven clonal expansion of HIV-1-infected cells could be examined. Proviral sequencing was used to assess clonality among infected cells, whereas TCRbeta sequencing gauged the clonality of all cells within each sorted population. In the cross-participant TCR cluster analysis, roughly 8 participants were included for CMV and more than five participants were included for Gag. Paper-wide results and their limitations: Only a small number of individuals took part in the study, and only a limited range of antigens was tested. TCRbeta richness in CMV- and Gag-responding cells was significantly lower than in anti-CD3/anti-CD28-responding cells; CMV-responding cells had higher oligoclonality than CD3/CD28-stimulated and Gag-responding cells. Within the same sorted populations, TCR oligoclonality correlated with proviral oligoclonality. Because the TCR analyses were done in bulk, restricting them to just the rare CMV-responding cells that actually carried HIV-1 proviruses was not possible. Antigen-responding cells were enriched for degenerate expanded CDR3beta sequences, which suggests convergent selection of CD4+ responses to CMV and Gag.

The CDR3 spans 15 residues, from the cysteine through the phenylalanine. Only the CDR3 part of the read is kept: 45 bases, read in frame from the first base. Here V drops 3 bases and J drops 5 bases, and the junction holds 7 bases not matched to any gene. The germline V gene supplies CDR1 SNHLY and CDR2 FYNNEI. The chain couples TRBV2 to TRBJ1-5; TRBD1 fits 7 bases in the junction. The sample was CD4+ T cells sorted from PBMCs after roughly 18-hour stimulation, taken from a patient who received antiretroviral therapy. The sample's cell subset or site label, decoded: CD40L+CD69+ CD4 T cells responding to CMV lysate. This sequence originates from an adult man with HIV who was CMV-seropositive. For the CDR3, the sequence is CASSDGDRFYQPQHF. The nucleotides read TGTGCCAGCAGTGACGGGGACAGATTTTATCAGCCCCAGCATTTT.